The clone carrying this T cell receptor beta chain has a count of ten or more. Its target is unknown. TCRdb independently ran MiXCR on the reads; one entry per CDR3 protein. There are 150,000 to 200,000 distinct CDR3 sequences in the sample; approximately 14% occur only once, and roughly 30% lies in the top ten. This CDR3 has 13 amino acids. Germline CDR1 SGHAT, CDR2 FQDESV (reference sequence). The germline V and J ends were trimmed by 5 bases and 4 bases, with 9 bases remaining between them. The data were taken from a study of T cell repertoires in cytomegalovirus infection. Study observations and caveats: CMV-specific HLA-C-restricted TCR beta clonotypes dominated the ex vivo response.

The receptor was derived from a human donor in good health (CMV status not recorded). Some clones in this sample may be carry-over from other donors' samples. The sequencing input was PBMCs. The V call is TRBV11-1, the J call TRBJ2-1; D gene ambiguous. The CDR3 protein is CASSTQLYNEQFF. The DNA for the CDR3 is TGTGCCAGCAGCACGCAACTATACAATGAGCAGTTCTTC.